This TCR beta chain stems from a study of cytomegalovirus exposure and HLA in healthy donors. Overall study context: In a previous analysis, 100 million to 140 million unique TCR beta sequences were found from 150 million to 200 million T cells. Points from the study as a whole: In a later analysis, specific HLA alleles were associated with 15,000 to 20,000 TCR beta sequences at a 0.05 false discovery rate. When analyzed later, the rates of TCR association showed variation by HLA locus, with DRB1 the most and HLA-C the fewest. Later genetic work tied a missense DCLRE1C variant to beta-chain V and J trimming.

With 60 Vbeta and 13 Jbeta primers, the PCR was carried out. Using immunoSEQ multiplex PCR, the repertoire was profiled, and TCRdb retains in-frame clones only, with some absent. Counted here are some 140,000 clones, 60% to 75% occurring once; the ten biggest clones make up under 2%. A word on this clone: Its specificity is unknown.

Source material: PBMCs. This sequence was found in a human donor in good health.

CDR3 loop: CASSAGGTLAKNIQYF. For the CDR3, the DNA is TGCGCCAGCAGCGCTGGGGGGACTTTAGCCAAAAACATTCAGTACTTC. This rearrangement joins TRBV5-1 to TRBJ2-4; D is possibly TRBD2 (6 bases). The CDR3 length is 16 residues. Trimming stripped 4 bases from V and 0 bases from J, with 14 bases between. CDR1 and CDR2 from the germline V gene are SGHRS and YFSETQ.